This passage covers 23 T cell receptor beta chains from one sample sequenced in a study of blood T cell repertoires in COVID-19. Profiling relied on immunoSEQ multiplex PCR, and the TCRdb table lists in-frame clones only, not all of them. The data show hundreds of thousands of clones, with 80% to 85% seen just once and 9.5% to 15% held by the top ten. Sequenced: peripheral blood. Source of these receptors: a woman aged 55-69 years with active or convalescent COVID-19.

The genes are TRBV10-3 and TRBJ2-1; 8 bases agree with TRBD2. This CDR3 is built from 15 residues. V shed 3 bases and J 10 bases; nucleotides not matched to a gene: 11. CDR1 is ENHRY, CDR2 SYGVKD, per germline. The CDR3 spells CAISDDGGALREQFF. The CDR3 DNA reads TGTGCCATCAGTGATGACGGGGGGGCACTAAGGGAGCAGTTCTTC.

The table lists this clone with a few counts. The chain is built from TRBV5-8 and TRBJ1-2, with 7 bases lining up with TRBD1. Germline assignment: CDR1 SGHTS and CDR2 YDEGEE. The CDR3 has 12 residues. V lost 7 bases and J lost 4; bases outside the gene matches: 4. CDR3 in amino acids: CASHRGIYGYTF. The CDR3, as DNA: TGTGCCAGCCACAGGGGAATCTATGGCTACACCTTC.

V usage is TRBV6-2 or TRBV6-3 and J usage is TRBJ2-5; 8 bases are a match to TRBD2. Trimming took 6 bases from V and 1 from J; bases not matched to a gene: 7. From germline, CDR1 is MNHEY and CDR2 SVGEGT. CDR3 length: 15 amino acids. The CDR3 bases are TGTGCCAGCAGCAGACTAGGACTAGCCCAAGAGACCCAGTACTTC. This sequence encodes CASSRLGLAQETQYF.

The rearrangement uses TRBV5-5 and TRBJ1-1; possibly TRBD1 for D (5 bases). Germline-derived CDR1 and CDR2 are SGHKS and YYEKEE (reference sequence). With 2 bases removed from V and 4 bases from J, the gap between germline ends came to 9 bases. This CDR3 spans 13 amino acids. CDR3 DNA: TGTGCCAGCAGCTTTCAGGGTACCACTGAAGCTTTCTTT. Translating it yields CASSFQGTTEAFF. The whole variable domain, filled in from reference TRBV5-5 and TRBJ1-1, reads DAGVTQSPTHLIKTRGQQVTLRCSPISGHKSVSWYQQVLGQGPQFIFQYYEKEERGRGNFPDRFSARQFPNYSSELNVNALLLGDSALYLCASSFQGTTEAFFGQGTRLTVV.

The table lists this clone with a count of one. The chain carries TRBV7-2 and TRBJ1-2, with 11 bases identical to TRBD1. The CDR3 loop spans 14 amino acids. The V gene's germline CDR1 is SGHTA and CDR2 FQGNSA. V lost 4 bases, J lost 8 bases, and 6 bases stayed unmatched. CDR3 loop: CASSSDRGQGGYTF. CDR3 bases: TGTGCCAGCAGCTCGGACAGGGGGCAAGGGGGCTACACCTTC.

V is TRBV6-6 and J is TRBJ1-2, with D maybe TRBD1 (5 bases). Per germline, CDR1 MNHNY and CDR2 SVGAGI (reference sequence). The CDR3 has 13 amino acids. The germline V and J ends were trimmed by 6 bases and 1 base, with 9 bases remaining between them. The CDR3 protein is CASSPTVNYGYTF. CDR3 DNA: TGTGCCAGCAGCCCGACAGTTAACTATGGCTACACCTTC.

This chain joins TRBV5-1 and TRBJ2-5; 10 bases are a match to TRBD1. The CDR3 has 15 residues. V lost 4 bases, J lost 3 bases, and 6 bases stayed unmatched. Germline CDR1 is SGHRS and CDR2 is YFSETQ. The CDR3, as DNA: TGCGCCAGCAGCACGGGACAGGGGTTTGAAGAGACCCAGTACTTC. This codes for CASSTGQGFEETQYF. The full variable domain, its missing parts supplied by reference TRBV5-1 and TRBJ2-5, is KAGVTQTPRYLIKTRGQQVTLSCSPISGHRSVSWYQQTPGQGLQFLFEYFSETQRNKGNFPGRFSGRQFSNSRSEMNVSTLELGDSALYLCASSTGQGFEETQYFGPGTRLLVL.

This clone was observed a few times. This chain connects TRBV4-1 to TRBJ2-5; TRBD2 matches 15 bases. Germline V gene sequence: CDR1 MGHRA, CDR2 YSYEKL. The V and J ends lost 1 base and 5 bases, in that order; junction bases with no gene match: 5. The CDR3 is made up of 17 amino acids. For the CDR3, the DNA is TGCGCCAGCAGCCAAGGGACTAGCGGGGGGGCAGTGGAGACCCAGTACTTC. It translates to CASSQGTSGGAVETQYF.

CDR3 in DNA: TGTGCCAGCTCCAATCACTCCTACAATGAGCAGTTCTTC. Residues: CASSNHSYNEQFF. The chain is built from TRBV18 and TRBJ2-1; no clear D. The CDR3 totals 13 residues. CDR1 KGHSH and CDR2 LQKENI come from the germline V gene. V lost 6 bases, J lost 0 bases, and 6 bases lay in between.

CDR3 sequence: CASSVRTGITDTQYF. In DNA, the CDR3 is TGTGCCAGCAGCGTGAGGACAGGGATAACGGATACGCAGTATTTT. The genes are TRBV9 and TRBJ2-3, with 8 bases aligning to TRBD1. Germline V CDR1 and CDR2: SGDLS, YYNGEE. The CDR3 is 15 residues long. After removal of 2 bases from V and 6 bases from J, the junction contained 8 bases not matched to a gene. The entire variable domain, with the rest obtained from reference TRBV9 and TRBJ2-3, is as follows: DSGVTQTPKHLITATGQRVTLRCSPRSGDLSVYWYQQSLDQGLQFLIQYYNGEERAKGNILERFSAQQFPDLHSELNLSSLELGDSALYFCASSVRTGITDTQYFGPGTRLTVL.

This sequence joins TRBV30 and TRBJ1-2; D might be TRBD1 (6 bases). From germline, CDR1 is GTSNPN and CDR2 SVGIG (reference sequence). V lost 3 bases, J lost 2 bases, and 19 bases lay in between. The CDR3 sequence is 16 residues long. The chain's CDR3 is CAWSRILRGQNYGYTF. CDR3 nucleotides: TGTGCCTGGAGCAGGATCCTCAGGGGCCAAAACTATGGCTACACCTTC.

The chain combines TRBV24-1 with TRBJ2-1; possible D gene TRBD1, 6 bases. This CDR3 contains 18 residues. CDR1 is KGHDR, CDR2 SFDVKD, per germline. Between the trimmed V and J ends, which lost 2 bases and 5 bases, there was a span of 21 bases. The CDR3 reads CATSDSRRGGRIHNEQFF. Written as DNA, the CDR3 is TGTGCCACCAGTGATTCTCGTCGAGGGGGAAGGATTCACAATGAGCAGTTCTTC.

This clone appeared a few times. The V and J genes are TRBV6-2 or TRBV6-3 and TRBJ2-5; TRBD2 matches at 9 bases. The CDR3 covers 18 residues. CDR1 is MNHEY and CDR2 is SVGEGT in the germline V gene. V was clipped by 0 bases and J by 5 bases; unmatched bases: 13. CDR3 loop: CASSYSTLPGTSRETQYF. The CDR3 region has the DNA TGTGCCAGCAGTTACTCTACCCTCCCCGGGACTAGCAGGGAGACCCAGTACTTC.

The chain is built from TRBV10-3 and TRBJ1-5; no firm D call. Trimming removed 0 bases from V and 2 bases from J, with 11 bases in between. This CDR3 is built from 16 residues. CDR1 and CDR2 (germline): ENHRY, SYGVKD. The CDR3 reads CAISESITGGNQPQHF. Here the CDR3 DNA reads TGTGCCATCAGTGAGTCGATCACTGGTGGCAATCAGCCCCAGCATTTT.

This chain links TRBV5-8 with TRBJ1-4; a weak D match, TRBD1 (5 bases). Germline lookup yields CDR1 SGHTS and CDR2 YDEGEE. V gave up 0 bases and J gave up 5 bases, with 8 bases separating them. CDR3 size: 14 residues. The CDR3 loop is CASSLAGGNEKLFF. DNA for the CDR3: TGTGCCAGCAGCTTGGCCGGGGGGAATGAAAAACTGTTTTTT. Drawing the rest from reference TRBV5-8 and TRBJ1-4, the complete variable domain is EAGVTQSPTHLIKTRGQQATLRCSPISGHTSVYWYQQALGLGLQFLLWYDEGEERNRGNFPPRFSGRQFPNYSSELNVNALELEDSALYLCASSLAGGNEKLFFGSGTQLSVL.

The genes are TRBV20-1 and TRBJ1-2, with 7 positions matching TRBD1. The CDR3 totals 15 residues. Germline values: CDR1 DFQATT, CDR2 SNEGSKA (reference sequence). V was clipped by 3 bases and J by 5 bases; unmatched bases: 12. In nucleotides, the CDR3 is TGCAGTGCTAGTGTCGGGGGACAGCAGATTTATGGCTACACCTTC. Its protein is CSASVGGQQIYGYTF.

The chain is built from TRBV12-3 or TRBV12-4 and TRBJ1-2; D perhaps matches TRBD1 (5 bases). This CDR3 spans 13 amino acids. V dropped 3 bases and J dropped 8 bases, with 13 bases sitting between them. The CDR3 bases are TGTGCCAGCAGTTTGTCCAGGGTAGGCGGCTACACCTTC. Protein: CASSLSRVGGYTF.

The rearrangement joins TRBV11-2 to TRBJ1-6; no firm D call. Germline CDR1 is SGHAT and CDR2 is FQNNGV. Between the trimmed V and J ends, which lost 5 bases and 10 bases, there was a span of 18 bases. This CDR3 has 15 residues. CDR3 loop: CASSVGPVRESPLHF. The CDR3 DNA reads TGTGCCAGCAGCGTAGGGCCCGTCCGGGAGTCACCCCTCCACTTT.

As DNA, the CDR3 is TGCGCCAGCAGCTTGAGGGGGCTGAGCTCCTATAATTCACCCCTCCACTTT. Translation: CASSLRGLSSYNSPLHF. The rearrangement joins TRBV5-1 to TRBJ1-6, with 7 positions matching TRBD1. The germline V gene has CDR1 SGHRS and CDR2 YFSETQ. This CDR3 contains 17 residues. V was clipped by 1 base and J by 0 bases; unmatched bases: 4. Variable domain in full (rest from reference TRBV5-1 and TRBJ1-6): KAGVTQTPRYLIKTRGQQVTLSCSPISGHRSVSWYQQTPGQGLQFLFEYFSETQRNKGNFPGRFSGRQFSNSRSEMNVSTLELGDSALYLCASSLRGLSSYNSPLHFGNGTRLTVT.

This clone has just one count. The chain employs TRBV7-9 and TRBJ1-5; possibly TRBD1 for D (6 bases). Per the germline V gene, CDR1 is SEHNR and CDR2 is FQNEAQ (reference sequence). The CDR3 loop spans 15 amino acids. V gave up 5 bases and J gave up 0 bases, with 11 bases separating them. The CDR3, as DNA: TGTGCCAGCAGCCCGGGACACATTAGCAATCAGCCCCAGCATTTT. This gives the protein CASSPGHISNQPQHF.

The CDR3 region is CASSPPGLLLTEAFF. The CDR3 bases are TGTGCCAGCTCACCACCGGGACTCCTCCTCACTGAAGCTTTCTTT. The chain uses TRBV18 and TRBJ1-1; TRBD1 might be the D (5 bases). Trimming shortened V by 0 bases and J by 4 bases, and 12 bases separated the two germline ends. CDR1 KGHSH and CDR2 LQKENI come from the germline V gene. This CDR3 is 15 amino acids long. Full variable domain (remainder filled in from reference TRBV18 and TRBJ1-1): NAGVMQNPRHLVRRRGQEARLRCSPMKGHSHVYWYRQLPEEGLKFMVYLQKENIIDESGMPKERFSAEFPKEGPSILRIQQVVRGDSAAYFCASSPPGLLLTEAFFGQGTRLTVV.

The V call is TRBV6-5, the J call TRBJ1-2; D is uncertain. Trimming left V 6 bases short and J 4 bases short, with 15 bases between. Germline CDR1 and CDR2: MNHEY and SVGAGI. This CDR3 contains 14 residues. CDR3 region: CASSEGTNRYGYTF. The DNA of the CDR3 is TGTGCCAGCAGCGAGGGAACCAACCGCTATGGCTACACCTTC.

The chain carries TRBV3-1 (or the pseudogene TRBV3-2) and TRBJ2-1; D is possibly TRBD2 (6 bases). V lost 0 bases to trimming and J lost 5 bases, with 20 bases between them. In germline, CDR1 is LGHDT, CDR2 YNNKEL (reference sequence). This CDR3 contains 18 residues. CDR3 DNA: TGTGCCAGCAGCCAAGAAGGGGAGGAGTGGCGGAGACACAATGAGCAGTTCTTC. Translation gives CASSQEGEEWRRHNEQFF.